What follows are 23 T cell receptor beta chains derived from one specimen sequenced in a study of blood T cell repertoires in COVID-19. The method was immunoSEQ multiplex PCR; TCRdb's version includes in-frame clones alone and lacks a portion of them. The sample carries a few hundred thousand clones, about four fifths recorded once. Sequencing was done on a sample of peripheral blood. These TCRs come from a woman aged 18-30 years with acute or convalescent COVID-19.

This sequence joins TRBV7-9 and TRBJ2-1, with TRBD1 matching 7 bases. The V gene end was trimmed by 2 bases and the J gene end by 4 bases; junction bases not matched to a gene: 5. This CDR3 is built from 15 residues. CDR1 is SEHNR, CDR2 FQNEAQ, per germline (reference sequence). This CDR3 reads CASSLWQGEYNEQFF. DNA of the CDR3: TGTGCCAGCAGCTTATGGCAGGGGGAGTACAATGAGCAGTTCTTC. Variable domain in full (rest from reference TRBV7-9 and TRBJ2-1): DTGVSQNPRHKITKRGQNVTFRCDPISEHNRLYWYRQTLGQGPEFLTYFQNEAQLEKSRLLSDRFSAERPKGSFSTLEIQRTEQGDSAMYLCASSLWQGEYNEQFFGPGTRLTVL.

This clone was picked up one time. The CDR3 is CASSEGVFGGASYEQYF. The CDR3, as DNA: TGTGCCAGCAGTGAAGGCGTGTTCGGAGGGGCCTCCTACGAGCAGTACTTC. This chain joins TRBV6-1 and TRBJ2-7; D perhaps matches TRBD2 (6 bases). CDR3 length: 17 residues. Looked up from germline, CDR1 is MNHNS and CDR2 is SASEGT. The ends were cut back, 1 base at V and 0 bases at J, with 16 bases in the middle.

This CDR3 reads CASSQAGTGSYNEQFF. DNA for the CDR3: TGCGCCAGCAGCCAAGCCGGGACAGGCAGCTACAATGAGCAGTTCTTC. The J gene is TRBJ2-1, the V gene TRBV4-3; 8 bases are shared with TRBD1. CDR3 length: 16 residues. The germline V gene has CDR1 LGHNA and CDR2 YSLEER. Germline trimming cut 1 base from V and 3 bases from J; bases unmatched to any gene: 5.

V gene TRBV12-3 or TRBV12-4 combines with J gene TRBJ1-1, with D possibly being TRBD1 (6 bases). The V end lost 6 bases, the J end lost 1 base, and 9 bases lay between the germline ends. The CDR3 is 13 residues long. CDR3 sequence (DNA): TGTGCCAGCAGCTGGGACAAGAACACTGAAGCTTTCTTT. Translating it yields CASSWDKNTEAFF.

The gene calls are TRBV28 and TRBJ2-4; TRBD1 matches at 10 bases. The CDR3 contains 15 residues. From germline, CDR1 is MDHEN and CDR2 SYDVKM. The V segment lost 4 bases and the J segment 6 bases; nucleotides outside the gene matches: 6. The CDR3 spells CASSSVGDRGNIQYF. The CDR3 region has the DNA TGTGCCAGCAGTTCTGTGGGGGACAGGGGAAACATTCAGTACTTC.

This chain links TRBV19 with TRBJ1-6; TRBD1 aligns across 7 bases. The trim removed 5 bases at V and 5 bases at J, leaving 6 bases unmatched. Germline loops: CDR1 LNHDA, CDR2 SQIVND (reference sequence). This CDR3 is built from 15 residues. The CDR3 bases are TGTGCCAGTAGTCCCTGGACAGGAAATAATTCACCCCTCCACTTT. Protein: CASSPWTGNNSPLHF.

The chain employs TRBV24-1 and TRBJ2-3; 8 nucleotides agree with TRBD1. The CDR3 sequence is 15 residues long. Unmatched junction bases numbered 5, after V lost 5 bases and J lost 2 bases. Germline V lookup: CDR1 KGHDR, CDR2 SFDVKD. CDR3 nucleotide sequence: TGTGCCACCAGTGCCGGGACAGGCCACACAGATACGCAGTATTTT. Protein product: CATSAGTGHTDTQYF.

The V and J genes are TRBV11-3 and TRBJ2-5, with D perhaps TRBD2 (7 bases). Germline V CDR1 and CDR2: SGHNT, YENEEA. The V and J ends lost 6 bases and 4 bases respectively, with 15 bases between them. This CDR3 has 14 amino acids. Written as DNA, the CDR3 is TGTGCCAGCAGTTCTGGGGGGGGCGTAGAGACCCAGTACTTC. Its translation: CASSSGGGVETQYF.

The chain has TRBV27 and TRBJ2-7, with TRBD2 matching over 10 bases. J was trimmed by 4 bases and V by 5 bases; bases with no gene match: 8. The CDR3 runs to 15 residues. In germline, CDR1 is MNHEY, CDR2 SMNVEV (reference sequence). CDR3 protein: CASSLILAGYYEQYF. DNA of the CDR3: TGTGCCAGCAGTCTGATACTAGCGGGATATTACGAGCAGTACTTC.

In nucleotides, the CDR3 is TGTGCCAGTCGAGGACTAGCGGGAGGTCTGACCTACAATGAGCAGTTCTTC. Translated: CASRGLAGGLTYNEQFF. The genes are TRBV19 and TRBJ2-1, with TRBD2 matching 14 bases. V gave up 8 bases and J gave up 2 bases; unmatched junction bases: 8. The CDR3 is 17 residues long. Germline CDR1 LNHDA, CDR2 SQIVND (reference sequence).

The chain has TRBV6-6 and TRBJ1-5, with D unresolved. Trimming cost V 2 bases and J 5 bases, with 10 bases left between them. The CDR3 runs to 14 residues. Germline CDR1 is MNHNY and CDR2 is SVGAGI (reference sequence). The CDR3 is CASSYAVLDQPQHF. In DNA, the CDR3 is TGTGCCAGCAGTTACGCGGTGCTGGATCAGCCCCAGCATTTT.

V and J are TRBV7-9 and TRBJ1-6; D unclear. This CDR3 contains 14 residues. CDR1 SEHNR and CDR2 FQNEAQ come from the germline V gene (reference sequence). Trimming cost V 8 bases and J 7 bases, with 15 bases left between them. CDR3 nucleotides: TGTGCCAGCGGATGGGGTACGGGGAATTCACCCCTCCACTTT. It is translated as CASGWGTGNSPLHF.

The rearrangement links TRBV6-5 to TRBJ1-3; the match to TRBD1 covers 7 bases. The CDR3 runs to 15 residues. Trimming removed 6 bases from V and 0 bases from J; junction bases left unmatched: 5. Looked up from germline, CDR1 is MNHEY and CDR2 is SVGAGI. The CDR3 nucleotides are TGTGCCAGCAGGACCGCAGGGGGCTCTGGAAACACCATATATTTT. It encodes CASRTAGGSGNTIYF.

J is TRBJ1-4 and V is TRBV7-2, with a tentative D call TRBD1 (5 bases). The CDR3 is made up of 15 amino acids. The V and J ends lost 5 bases and 7 bases respectively, with 17 bases between them. The germline gives CDR1 SGHTA, CDR2 FQGNSA. CDR3 residues: CASSEQVAASEKLFF. The CDR3 coding sequence is TGTGCCAGCAGCGAACAGGTTGCGGCGAGTGAAAAACTGTTTTTT.

This chain connects TRBV15 to TRBJ2-7; D perhaps matches TRBD1 (6 bases). The length of the CDR3 is 15 residues. The germline V and J ends were trimmed by 1 base and 1 base, with 11 bases remaining between them. Germline CDR1 and CDR2: LNHNV and YYDKDF (reference sequence). CDR3 amino acids: CATSRGQDPSYEQYF. The CDR3 DNA is TGTGCCACCAGCAGAGGACAGGACCCGTCCTACGAGCAGTACTTC.

The chain is built from TRBV2 and TRBJ1-1; 7 bases are a match to TRBD1. V lost 0 bases and J lost 1; bases outside the gene matches: 11. CDR3 size: 18 residues. Germline CDR1 and CDR2: SNHLY and FYNNEI. The CDR3 DNA reads TGTGCCAGCAGTGAAGCGCGGTACAGGGGCCAGGGGAACACTGAAGCTTTCTTT. This encodes CASSEARYRGQGNTEAFF.

The gene calls are TRBV18 and TRBJ2-7; D is possibly TRBD2 (5 bases). V lost 5 bases and J 4 bases, leaving 15 bases between the germline ends. The germline V gene has CDR1 KGHSH and CDR2 LQKENI. The CDR3 runs to 14 residues. The CDR3 reads CASSIANGGYEQYF. The CDR3 DNA is TGTGCCAGCTCAATCGCCAACGGCGGGTACGAGCAGTACTTC. Drawing the rest from reference TRBV18 and TRBJ2-7, the complete variable domain is NAGVMQNPRHLVRRRGQEARLRCSPMKGHSHVYWYRQLPEEGLKFMVYLQKENIIDESGMPKERFSAEFPKEGPSILRIQQVVRGDSAAYFCASSIANGGYEQYFGPGTRLTVT.

The V gene is TRBV19, the J gene TRBJ2-3; TRBD2 might be the D (5 bases). In germline, CDR1 is LNHDA, CDR2 SQIVND (reference sequence). The V and J ends lost 3 bases and 4 bases respectively, with 17 bases between them. This CDR3 comprises 16 residues. This CDR3 reads CASSMERVLSADTQYF. The CDR3, as DNA: TGTGCCAGTAGTATGGAGAGGGTATTATCAGCAGATACGCAGTATTTT. The variable domain in full, with the rest retrieved from reference TRBV19 and TRBJ2-3, is DGGITQSPKYLFRKEGQNVTLSCEQNLNHDAMYWYRQDPGQGLRLIYYSQIVNDFQKGDIAEGYSVSREKKESFPLTVTSAQKNPTAFYLCASSMERVLSADTQYFGPGTRLTVL.

The V gene is TRBV7-9, the J gene TRBJ1-1, with D maybe TRBD1 (5 bases). The V end was cut by 10 bases, the J end by 6 bases, with 12 bases between. The germline gives CDR1 SEHNR, CDR2 FQNEAQ (reference sequence). CDR3 size: 11 residues. CDR3 nucleotide sequence: TGTGCCACCGCAGGGCAGGCTGAAGCTTTCTTT. Amino acid sequence: CATAGQAEAFF.

The V gene is TRBV28, the J gene TRBJ2-5, with 12 bases lining up with TRBD2. The J call may be faulty, since TRBJ2-7 better matches the DNA end. Germline V CDR1 and CDR2: MDHEN, SYDVKM. The CDR3 loop spans 16 amino acids. CDR3 region: CASSLMGLAGGFEQYF. The CDR3 DNA reads as TGTGCCAGCAGCCTGATGGGGCTAGCGGGAGGGTTCGAGCAGTACTTC.

The V call is TRBV27, the J call TRBJ2-7; possible D gene TRBD1, 5 bases. CDR1 MNHEY and CDR2 SMNVEV come from the germline V gene (reference sequence). Between the trimmed V and J ends, which lost 2 bases and 7 bases, there was a span of 15 bases. The CDR3 runs 14 residues. The CDR3 reads CASSLRGWGSEQYF. The CDR3, as DNA: TGTGCCAGCAGTTTACGAGGCTGGGGCTCAGAGCAGTACTTC.

This chain connects TRBV3-1 (or the pseudogene TRBV3-2) to TRBJ2-7; TRBD1 matches 10 bases. V lost 0 bases and J lost 4; bases outside the gene matches: 3. Germline V gene data show CDR1 as LGHDT and CDR2 as YNNKEL (reference sequence). The CDR3 covers 15 residues. As DNA, the CDR3 is TGTGCCAGCAGCCAAGAGACAGGGGGCGGGTACGAGCAGTACTTC. Residues: CASSQETGGGYEQYF.

The J gene is TRBJ2-5, the V gene TRBV9; 10 positions match TRBD2. With V trimmed by 3 bases and J by 4 bases, 6 bases remained unmatched. The germline gives CDR1 SGDLS, CDR2 YYNGEE. This CDR3 region has 15 residues. CDR3 DNA: TGTGCCAGCAGCGATCTAGCGGGGGTGGGAGAGACCCAGTACTTC. Encoded protein: CASSDLAGVGETQYF.